These 3 T cell receptor beta chains share one sample of origin, sequenced in a study of OX40 agonist ivuxolimab in advanced cancers. Sequenced by immunoSEQ multiplex PCR; TCRdb stores in-frame clones only, minus some. The table lists about 68,000 clones, over 75% of them singletons, with roughly 0.69% in the top ten. Sequenced material: CD4+ or CD8+ T cells sorted from blood, taken in a trial of the OX40 agonist ivuxolimab. These receptors originate from an adult with an advanced solid tumor such as melanoma, head and neck, liver or kidney cancer.

The chain recombines TRBV6-5 with TRBJ1-2; a weak D match, TRBD1 (5 bases). The CDR3 length is 13 residues. Trimming left V 5 bases short and J 7 bases short, with 14 bases between. CDR1 is MNHEY and CDR2 is SVGAGI in the germline V gene. The CDR3: CASSDNRSSGYTF. DNA for the CDR3: TGTGCCAGCAGTGACAACAGGTCCTCTGGCTACACCTTC.

V and J are TRBV7-8 and TRBJ1-2; no reliable D call. Germline CDR1 reads SGHVS; CDR2 reads FQNEAQ. This CDR3 contains 14 residues. V was pared by 4 bases and J by 4 bases, with 13 bases between. CDR3 amino acids: CASSSDLWPYGYTF. The CDR3 DNA reads TGTGCCAGCAGCTCCGACTTGTGGCCCTATGGCTACACCTTC.

This rearrangement joins TRBV5-1 to TRBJ2-5; 9 positions agree with TRBD2. The CDR3 runs 15 residues. The J segment lost 4 bases and the V segment lost 1 base, leaving 5 bases of the junction unmatched. Germline V gene sequence: CDR1 SGHRS, CDR2 YFSETQ. DNA for the CDR3: TGCGCCAGCAGCTTGAGGCGGGGGGGCTCAGAGACCCAGTACTTC. The encoded protein is CASSLRRGGSETQYF.